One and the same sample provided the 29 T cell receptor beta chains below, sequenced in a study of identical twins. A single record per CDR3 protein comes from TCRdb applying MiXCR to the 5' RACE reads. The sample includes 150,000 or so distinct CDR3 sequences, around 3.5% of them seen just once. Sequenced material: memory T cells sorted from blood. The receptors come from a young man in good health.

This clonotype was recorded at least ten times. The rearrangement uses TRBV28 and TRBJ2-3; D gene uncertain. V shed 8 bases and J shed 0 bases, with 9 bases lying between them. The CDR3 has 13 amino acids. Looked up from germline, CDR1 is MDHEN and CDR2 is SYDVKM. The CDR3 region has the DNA TGTGCCAGCGGGTTAACTAGCACAGATACGCAGTATTTT. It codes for CASGLTSTDTQYF.

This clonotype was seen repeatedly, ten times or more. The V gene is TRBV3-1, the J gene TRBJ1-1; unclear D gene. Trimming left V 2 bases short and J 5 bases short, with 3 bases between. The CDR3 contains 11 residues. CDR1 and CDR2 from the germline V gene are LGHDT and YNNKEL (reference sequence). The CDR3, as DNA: TGTGCCAGCAGCCAATTGACTGAAGCTTTCTTT. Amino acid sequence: CASSQLTEAFF. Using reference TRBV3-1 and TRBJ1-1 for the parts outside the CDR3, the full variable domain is DTAVSQTPKYLVTQMGNDKSIKCEQNLGHDTMYWYKQDSKKFLKIMFSYNNKELIINETVPNRFSPKSPDKAHLNLHINSLELGDSAVYFCASSQLTEAFFGQGTRLTVV.

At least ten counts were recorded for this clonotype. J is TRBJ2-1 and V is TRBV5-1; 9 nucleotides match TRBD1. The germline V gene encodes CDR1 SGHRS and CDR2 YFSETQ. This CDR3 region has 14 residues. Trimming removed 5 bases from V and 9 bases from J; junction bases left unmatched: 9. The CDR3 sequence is CASRQGQGSGEQFF. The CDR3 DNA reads TGCGCCAGCAGACAGGGACAGGGTTCCGGTGAGCAGTTCTTC.

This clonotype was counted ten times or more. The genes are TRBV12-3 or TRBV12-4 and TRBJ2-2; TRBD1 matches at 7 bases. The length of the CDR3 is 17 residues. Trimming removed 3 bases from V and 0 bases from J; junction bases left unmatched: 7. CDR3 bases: TGTGCCAGCAGTTTCGGAATGACAGGGTCGAACACCGGGGAGCTGTTTTTT. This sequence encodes CASSFGMTGSNTGELFF.

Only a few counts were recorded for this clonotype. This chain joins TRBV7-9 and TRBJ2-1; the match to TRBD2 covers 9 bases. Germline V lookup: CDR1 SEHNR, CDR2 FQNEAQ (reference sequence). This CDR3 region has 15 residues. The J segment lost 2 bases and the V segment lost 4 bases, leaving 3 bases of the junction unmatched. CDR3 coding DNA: TGTGCCAGCAGCTCTAGCGGGAACCCCTACAATGAGCAGTTCTTC. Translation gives CASSSSGNPYNEQFF.

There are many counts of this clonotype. The CDR3 region is CASSFIAGSFYNEQFF. The CDR3 DNA sequence: TGCGCCAGCAGCTTCATAGCGGGATCCTTCTACAATGAGCAGTTCTTC. This rearrangement joins TRBV5-1 to TRBJ2-1; 8 bases fit TRBD2. The CDR3 totals 16 residues. The V gene end was trimmed by 2 bases and the J gene end by 3 bases; junction bases not matched to a gene: 7. Germline values: CDR1 SGHRS, CDR2 YFSETQ.

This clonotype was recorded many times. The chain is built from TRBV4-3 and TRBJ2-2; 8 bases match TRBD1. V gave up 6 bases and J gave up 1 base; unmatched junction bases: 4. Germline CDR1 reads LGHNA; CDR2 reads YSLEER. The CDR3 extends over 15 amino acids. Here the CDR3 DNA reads TGCGCCAGCAGAACCGGGACAGGGAACACCGGGGAGCTGTTTTTT. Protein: CASRTGTGNTGELFF.

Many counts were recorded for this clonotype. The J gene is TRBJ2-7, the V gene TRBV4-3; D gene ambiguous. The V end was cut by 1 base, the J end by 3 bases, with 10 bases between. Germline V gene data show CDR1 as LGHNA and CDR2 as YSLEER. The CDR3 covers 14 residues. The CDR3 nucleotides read TGCGCCAGCAGCCAAGGGAGCTCCTTCTACGAGCAGTACTTC. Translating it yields CASSQGSSFYEQYF.

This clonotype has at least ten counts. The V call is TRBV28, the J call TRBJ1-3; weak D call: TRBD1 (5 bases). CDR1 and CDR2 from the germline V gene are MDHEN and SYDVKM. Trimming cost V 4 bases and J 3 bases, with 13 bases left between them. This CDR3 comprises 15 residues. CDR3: CASSSPGGGGNTIYF. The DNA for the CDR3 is TGTGCCAGCAGTTCTCCTGGGGGGGGTGGAAACACCATATATTTT.

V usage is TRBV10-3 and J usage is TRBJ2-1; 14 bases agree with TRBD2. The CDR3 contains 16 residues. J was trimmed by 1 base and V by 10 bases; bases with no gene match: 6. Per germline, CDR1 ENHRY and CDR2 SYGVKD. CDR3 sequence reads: CATGTSGGNSYNEQFF. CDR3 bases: TGTGCCACCGGGACTAGCGGGGGTAATTCCTACAATGAGCAGTTCTTC.

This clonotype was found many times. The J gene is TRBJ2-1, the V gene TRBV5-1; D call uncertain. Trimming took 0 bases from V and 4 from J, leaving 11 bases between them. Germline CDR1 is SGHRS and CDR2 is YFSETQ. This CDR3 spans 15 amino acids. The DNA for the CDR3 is TGCGCCAGCAGCTTGGACGGGCCACCTTACAATGAGCAGTTCTTC. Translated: CASSLDGPPYNEQFF.

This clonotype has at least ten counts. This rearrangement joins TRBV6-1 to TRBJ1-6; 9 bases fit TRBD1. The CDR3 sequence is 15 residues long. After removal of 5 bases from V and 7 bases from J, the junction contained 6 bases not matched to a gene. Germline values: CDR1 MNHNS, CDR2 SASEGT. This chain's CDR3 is CASSPTGGRNSPLHF. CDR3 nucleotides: TGTGCCAGCAGTCCTACAGGGGGCAGGAATTCACCCCTCCACTTT.

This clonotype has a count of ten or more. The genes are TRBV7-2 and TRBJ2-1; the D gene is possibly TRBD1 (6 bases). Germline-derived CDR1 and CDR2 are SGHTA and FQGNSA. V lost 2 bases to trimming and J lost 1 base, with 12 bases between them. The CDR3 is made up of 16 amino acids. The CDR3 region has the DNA TGTGCCAGCAGCTTAAGGGACACCCGATCCTACAATGAGCAGTTCTTC. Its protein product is CASSLRDTRSYNEQFF.

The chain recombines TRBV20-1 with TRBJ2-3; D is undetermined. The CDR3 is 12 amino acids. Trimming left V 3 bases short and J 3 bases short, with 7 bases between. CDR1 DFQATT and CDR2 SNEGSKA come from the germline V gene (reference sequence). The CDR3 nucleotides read TGCAGTGCTAGTTTTGGGACAGATACGCAGTATTTT. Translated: CSASFGTDTQYF.

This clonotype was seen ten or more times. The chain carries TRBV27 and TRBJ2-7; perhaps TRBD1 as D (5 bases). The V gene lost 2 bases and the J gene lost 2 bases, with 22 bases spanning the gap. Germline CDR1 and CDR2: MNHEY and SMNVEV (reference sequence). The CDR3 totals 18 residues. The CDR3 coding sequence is TGTGCCAGCAGTTTAAGAACAGGACCCACCACTATAACCTACGAGCAGTACTTC. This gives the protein CASSLRTGPTTITYEQYF.

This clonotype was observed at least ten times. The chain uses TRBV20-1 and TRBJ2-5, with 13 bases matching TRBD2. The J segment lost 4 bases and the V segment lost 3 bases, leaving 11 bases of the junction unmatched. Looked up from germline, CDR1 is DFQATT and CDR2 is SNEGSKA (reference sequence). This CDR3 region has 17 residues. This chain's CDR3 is CSASRTSGSFYGETQYF. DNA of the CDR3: TGCAGTGCTAGTCGGACTAGCGGGAGTTTTTATGGAGAGACCCAGTACTTC.

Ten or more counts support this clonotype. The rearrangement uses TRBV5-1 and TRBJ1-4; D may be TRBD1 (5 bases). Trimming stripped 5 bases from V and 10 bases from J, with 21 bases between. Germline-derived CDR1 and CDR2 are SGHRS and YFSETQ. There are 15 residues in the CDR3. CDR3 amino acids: CASRGVFGGGGKLFF. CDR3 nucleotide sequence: TGCGCCAGCAGGGGGGTGTTCGGAGGAGGAGGAAAACTGTTTTTT.

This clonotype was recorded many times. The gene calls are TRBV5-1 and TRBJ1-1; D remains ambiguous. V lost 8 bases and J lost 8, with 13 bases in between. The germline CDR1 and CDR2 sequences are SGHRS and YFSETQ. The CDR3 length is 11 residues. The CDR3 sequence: CASKRVDEAFF. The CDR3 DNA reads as TGCGCCAGTAAGAGGGTCGACGAAGCTTTCTTT. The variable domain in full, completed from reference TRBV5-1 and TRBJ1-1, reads KAGVTQTPRYLIKTRGQQVTLSCSPISGHRSVSWYQQTPGQGLQFLFEYFSETQRNKGNFPGRFSGRQFSNSRSEMNVSTLELGDSALYLCASKRVDEAFFGQGTRLTVV.

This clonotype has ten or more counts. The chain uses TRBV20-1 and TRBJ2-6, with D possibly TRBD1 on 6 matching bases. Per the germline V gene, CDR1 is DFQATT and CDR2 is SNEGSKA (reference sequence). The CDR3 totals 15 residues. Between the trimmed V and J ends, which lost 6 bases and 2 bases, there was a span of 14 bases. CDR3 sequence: CSAPGQNPGANVLTF. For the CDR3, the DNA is TGCAGTGCCCCAGGACAGAACCCTGGGGCCAACGTCCTGACTTTC.

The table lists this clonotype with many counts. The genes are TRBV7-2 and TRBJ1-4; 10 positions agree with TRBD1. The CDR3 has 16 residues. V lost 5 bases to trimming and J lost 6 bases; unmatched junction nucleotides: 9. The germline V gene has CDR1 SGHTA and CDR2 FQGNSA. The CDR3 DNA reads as TGTGCCAGCAGCCGAAGGGTGACAGGGGGCTATGAAAAACTGTTTTTT. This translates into CASSRRVTGGYEKLFF.

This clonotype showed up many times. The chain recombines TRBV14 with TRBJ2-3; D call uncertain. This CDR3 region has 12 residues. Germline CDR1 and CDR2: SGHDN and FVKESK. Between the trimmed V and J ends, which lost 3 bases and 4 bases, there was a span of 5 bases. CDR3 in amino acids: CASSQSSDTQYF. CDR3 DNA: TGTGCCAGCAGCCAGTCCTCAGATACGCAGTATTTT.

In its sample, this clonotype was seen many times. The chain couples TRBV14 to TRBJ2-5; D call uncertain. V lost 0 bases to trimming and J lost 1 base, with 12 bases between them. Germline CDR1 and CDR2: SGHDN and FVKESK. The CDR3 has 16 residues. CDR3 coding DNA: TGTGCCAGCAGCCAAGATTCGGCTAGTTTCCAAGAGACCCAGTACTTC. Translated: CASSQDSASFQETQYF.

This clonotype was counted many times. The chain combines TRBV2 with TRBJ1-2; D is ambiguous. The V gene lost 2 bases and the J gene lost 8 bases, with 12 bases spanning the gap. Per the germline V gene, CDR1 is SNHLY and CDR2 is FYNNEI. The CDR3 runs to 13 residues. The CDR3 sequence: CASSELHTQGYTF. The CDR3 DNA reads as TGTGCCAGCAGTGAACTCCACACCCAGGGCTACACCTTC.

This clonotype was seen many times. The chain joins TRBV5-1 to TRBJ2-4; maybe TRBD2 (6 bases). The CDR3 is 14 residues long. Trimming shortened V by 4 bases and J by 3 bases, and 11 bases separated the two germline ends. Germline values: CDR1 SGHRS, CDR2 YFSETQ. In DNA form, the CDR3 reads TGCGCCAGCAGCGACCGGGACTTCAAAAACATTCAGTACTTC. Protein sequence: CASSDRDFKNIQYF.

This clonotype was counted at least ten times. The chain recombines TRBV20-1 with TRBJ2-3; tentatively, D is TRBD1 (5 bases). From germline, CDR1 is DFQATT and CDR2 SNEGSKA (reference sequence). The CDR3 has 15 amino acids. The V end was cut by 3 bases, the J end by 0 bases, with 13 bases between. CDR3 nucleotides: TGCAGTGCTAGCAGAGCTGGGGCTAGCACAGATACGCAGTATTTT. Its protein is CSASRAGASTDTQYF.

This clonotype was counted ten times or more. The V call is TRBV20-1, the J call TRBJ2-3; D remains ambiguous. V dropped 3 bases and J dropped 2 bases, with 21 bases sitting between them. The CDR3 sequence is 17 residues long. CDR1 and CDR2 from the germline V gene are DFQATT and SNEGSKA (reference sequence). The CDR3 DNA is TGCAGTGCTAGCCCCACCTTGCGCAGTTTGCCCACAGATACGCAGTATTTT. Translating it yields CSASPTLRSLPTDTQYF.

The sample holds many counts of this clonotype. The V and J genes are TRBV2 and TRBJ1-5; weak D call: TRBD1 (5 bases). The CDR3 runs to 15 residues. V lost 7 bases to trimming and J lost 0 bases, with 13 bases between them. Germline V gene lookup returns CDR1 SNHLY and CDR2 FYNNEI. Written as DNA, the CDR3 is TGTGCCAGCATGGCGGAGGGGTATAGCAATCAGCCCCAGCATTTT. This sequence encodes CASMAEGYSNQPQHF. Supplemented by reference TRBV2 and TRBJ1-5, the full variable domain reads EPEVTQTPSHQVTQMGQEVILRCVPISNHLYFYWYRQILGQKVEFLVSFYNNEISEKSEIFDDQFSVERPDGSNFTLKIRSTKLEDSAMYFCASMAEGYSNQPQHFGDGTRLSIL.

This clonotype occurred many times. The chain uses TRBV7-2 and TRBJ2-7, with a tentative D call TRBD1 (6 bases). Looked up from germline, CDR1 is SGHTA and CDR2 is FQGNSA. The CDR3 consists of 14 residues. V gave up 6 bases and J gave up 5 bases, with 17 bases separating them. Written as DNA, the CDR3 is TGTGCCAGCAGACAGAGCAGGGGTAGCGACGAGCAGTACTTC. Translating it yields CASRQSRGSDEQYF.

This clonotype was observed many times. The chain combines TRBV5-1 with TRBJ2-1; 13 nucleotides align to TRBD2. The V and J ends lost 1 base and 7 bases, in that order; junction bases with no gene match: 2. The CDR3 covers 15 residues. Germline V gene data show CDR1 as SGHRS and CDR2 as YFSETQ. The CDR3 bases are TGCGCCAGCAGCTTGAAACTAGCGGGAGGGAATGAGCAGTTCTTC. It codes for CASSLKLAGGNEQFF.